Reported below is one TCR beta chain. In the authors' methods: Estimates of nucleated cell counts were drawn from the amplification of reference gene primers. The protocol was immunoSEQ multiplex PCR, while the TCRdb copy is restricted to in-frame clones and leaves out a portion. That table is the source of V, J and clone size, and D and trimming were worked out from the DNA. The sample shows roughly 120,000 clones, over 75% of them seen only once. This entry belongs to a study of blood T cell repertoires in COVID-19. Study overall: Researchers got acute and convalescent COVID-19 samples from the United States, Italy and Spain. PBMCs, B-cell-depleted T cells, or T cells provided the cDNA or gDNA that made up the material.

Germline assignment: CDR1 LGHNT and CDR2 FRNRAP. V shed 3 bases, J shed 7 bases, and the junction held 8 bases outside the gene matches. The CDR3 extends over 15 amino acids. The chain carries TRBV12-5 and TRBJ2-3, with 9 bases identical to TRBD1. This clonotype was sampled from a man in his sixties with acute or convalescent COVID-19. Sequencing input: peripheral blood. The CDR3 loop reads CASGLVQGALNTQYF. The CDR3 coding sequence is TGTGCTAGTGGTTTAGTACAGGGGGCGCTGAATACGCAGTATTTT. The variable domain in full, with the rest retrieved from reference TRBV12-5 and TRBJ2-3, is DARVTQTPRHKVTEMGQEVTMRCQPILGHNTVFWYRQTMMQGLELLAYFRNRAPLDDSGMPKDRFSAEMPDATLATLKIQPSEPRDSAVYFCASGLVQGALNTQYFGPGTRLTVL.